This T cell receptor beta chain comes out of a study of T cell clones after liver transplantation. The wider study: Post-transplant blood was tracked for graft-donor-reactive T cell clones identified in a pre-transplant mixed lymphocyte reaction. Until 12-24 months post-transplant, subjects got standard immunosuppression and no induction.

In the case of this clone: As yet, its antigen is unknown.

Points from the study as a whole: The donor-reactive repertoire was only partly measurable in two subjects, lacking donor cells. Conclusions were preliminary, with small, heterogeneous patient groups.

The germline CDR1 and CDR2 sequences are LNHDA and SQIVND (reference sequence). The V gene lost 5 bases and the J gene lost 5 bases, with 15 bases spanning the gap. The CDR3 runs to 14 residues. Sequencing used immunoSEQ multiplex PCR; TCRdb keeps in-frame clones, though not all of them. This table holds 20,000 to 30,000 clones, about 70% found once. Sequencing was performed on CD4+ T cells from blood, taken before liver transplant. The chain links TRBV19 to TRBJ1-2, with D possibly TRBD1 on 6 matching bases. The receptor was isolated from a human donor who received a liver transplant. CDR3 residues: CASSDPGQRYGYTF. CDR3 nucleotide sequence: TGTGCCAGTAGTGACCCCGGACAGCGATATGGCTACACCTTC.